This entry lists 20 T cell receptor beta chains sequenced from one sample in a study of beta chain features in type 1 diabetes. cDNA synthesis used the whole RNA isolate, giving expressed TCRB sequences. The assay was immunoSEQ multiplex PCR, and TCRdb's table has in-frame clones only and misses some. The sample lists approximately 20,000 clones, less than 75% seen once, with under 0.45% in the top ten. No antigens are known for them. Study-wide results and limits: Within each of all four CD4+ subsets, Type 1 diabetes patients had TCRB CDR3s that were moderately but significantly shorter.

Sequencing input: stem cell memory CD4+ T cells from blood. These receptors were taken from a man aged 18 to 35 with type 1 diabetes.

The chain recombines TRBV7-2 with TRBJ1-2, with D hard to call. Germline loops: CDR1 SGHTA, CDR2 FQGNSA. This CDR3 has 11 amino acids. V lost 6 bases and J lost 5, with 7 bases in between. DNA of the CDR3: TGTGCCAGCAGTTTACTATATGGCTACACCTTC. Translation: CASSLLYGYTF.

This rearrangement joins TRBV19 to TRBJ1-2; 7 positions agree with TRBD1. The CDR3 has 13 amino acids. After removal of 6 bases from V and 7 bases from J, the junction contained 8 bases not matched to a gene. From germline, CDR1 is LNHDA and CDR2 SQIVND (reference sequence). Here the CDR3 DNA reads TGTGCCAGTAGCAACGACAGGGACCGTGGCTACACCTTC. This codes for CASSNDRDRGYTF. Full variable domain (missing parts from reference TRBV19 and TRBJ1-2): DGGITQSPKYLFRKEGQNVTLSCEQNLNHDAMYWYRQDPGQGLRLIYYSQIVNDFQKGDIAEGYSVSREKKESFPLTVTSAQKNPTAFYLCASSNDRDRGYTFGSGTRLTVV.

The CDR3 nucleotides are TGTGCCAGTAGCCGATCTCGGGAGGGCCTCTACAATGAGCAGTTCTTC. Protein: CASSRSREGLYNEQFF. The genes are TRBV19 and TRBJ2-1; 8 bases are shared with TRBD2. This CDR3 spans 16 amino acids. The junction had 10 bases not matched to a gene; V was cut back by 6 bases and J by 3 bases. CDR1 is LNHDA, CDR2 SQIVND, per germline (reference sequence).

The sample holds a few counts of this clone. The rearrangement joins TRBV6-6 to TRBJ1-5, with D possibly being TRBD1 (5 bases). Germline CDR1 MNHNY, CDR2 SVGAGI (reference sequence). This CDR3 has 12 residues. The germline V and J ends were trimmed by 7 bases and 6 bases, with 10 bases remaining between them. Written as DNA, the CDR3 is TGTGCCAGCACCCCGGGGGTTCAGCCCCAGCATTTT. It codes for CASTPGVQPQHF.

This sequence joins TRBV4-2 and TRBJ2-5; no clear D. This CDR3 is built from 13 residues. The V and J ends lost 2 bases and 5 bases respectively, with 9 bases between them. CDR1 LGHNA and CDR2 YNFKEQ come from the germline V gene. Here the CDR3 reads CASSQPPGETQYF. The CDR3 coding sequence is TGTGCCAGCAGCCAACCCCCCGGGGAGACCCAGTACTTC.

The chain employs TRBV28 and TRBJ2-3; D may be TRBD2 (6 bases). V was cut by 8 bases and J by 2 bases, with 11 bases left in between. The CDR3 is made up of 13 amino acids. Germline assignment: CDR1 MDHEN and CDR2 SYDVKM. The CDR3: CASGGLLTDTQYF. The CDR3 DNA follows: TGTGCCAGCGGGGGACTTCTCACAGATACGCAGTATTTT.

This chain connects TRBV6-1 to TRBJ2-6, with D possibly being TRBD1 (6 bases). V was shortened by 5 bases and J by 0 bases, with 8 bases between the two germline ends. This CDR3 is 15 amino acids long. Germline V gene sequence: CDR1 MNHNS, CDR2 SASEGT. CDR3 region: CASSHRVSGANVLTF. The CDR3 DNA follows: TGTGCCAGCAGTCACAGGGTCTCTGGGGCCAACGTCCTGACTTTC.

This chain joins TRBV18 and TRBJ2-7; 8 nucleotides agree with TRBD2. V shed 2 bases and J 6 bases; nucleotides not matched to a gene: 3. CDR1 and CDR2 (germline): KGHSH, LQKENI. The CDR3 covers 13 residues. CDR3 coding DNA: TGTGCCAGCTCACCAAGGCGGGAGGCCGAGCAGTACTTC. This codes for CASSPRREAEQYF.

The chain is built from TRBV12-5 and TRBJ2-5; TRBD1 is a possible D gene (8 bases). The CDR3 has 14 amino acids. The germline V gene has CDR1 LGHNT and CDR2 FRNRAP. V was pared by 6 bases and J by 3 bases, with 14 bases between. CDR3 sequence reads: CASGSQGGEETQYF. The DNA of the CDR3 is TGTGCTAGTGGGTCACAGGGGGGGGAAGAGACCCAGTACTTC.

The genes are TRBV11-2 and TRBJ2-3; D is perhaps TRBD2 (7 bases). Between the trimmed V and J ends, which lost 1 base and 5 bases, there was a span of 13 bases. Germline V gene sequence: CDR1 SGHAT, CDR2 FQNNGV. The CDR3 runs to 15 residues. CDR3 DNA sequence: TGTGCCAGCAGCTTAGTGGGGGGCGGGGGAGATACGCAGTATTTT. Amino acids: CASSLVGGGGDTQYF.

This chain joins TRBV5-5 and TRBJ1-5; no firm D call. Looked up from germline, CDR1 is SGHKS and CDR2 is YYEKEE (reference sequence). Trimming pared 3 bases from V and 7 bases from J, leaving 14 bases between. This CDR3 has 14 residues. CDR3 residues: CASSSTMEGQPQHF. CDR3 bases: TGTGCCAGCAGCTCTACGATGGAGGGACAGCCCCAGCATTTT.

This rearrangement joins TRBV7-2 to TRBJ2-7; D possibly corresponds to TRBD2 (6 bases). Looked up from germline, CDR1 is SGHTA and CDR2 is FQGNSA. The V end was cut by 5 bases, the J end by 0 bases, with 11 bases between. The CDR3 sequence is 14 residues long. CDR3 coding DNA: TGTGCCAGCAGCGTGGGGGGTCTCTCCTACGAGCAGTACTTC. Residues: CASSVGGLSYEQYF.

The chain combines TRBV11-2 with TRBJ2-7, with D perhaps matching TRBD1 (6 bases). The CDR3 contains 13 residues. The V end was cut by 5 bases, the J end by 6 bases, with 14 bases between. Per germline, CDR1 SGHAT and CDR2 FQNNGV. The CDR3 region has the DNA TGTGCCAGCAGCCGGCACACAGGGATCGAGCAGTACTTC. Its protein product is CASSRHTGIEQYF.

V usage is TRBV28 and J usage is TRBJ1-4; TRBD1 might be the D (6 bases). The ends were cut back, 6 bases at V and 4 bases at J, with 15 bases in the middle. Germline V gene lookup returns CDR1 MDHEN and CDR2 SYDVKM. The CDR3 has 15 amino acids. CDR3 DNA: TGTGCCAGCAGGAAATTTGGACAGTATAATGAAAAACTGTTTTTT. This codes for CASRKFGQYNEKLFF. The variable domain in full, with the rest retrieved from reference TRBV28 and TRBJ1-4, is DVKVTQSSRYLVKRTGEKVFLECVQDMDHENMFWYRQDPGLGLRLIYFSYDVKMKEKGDIPEGYSVSREKKERFSLILESASTNQTSMYLCASRKFGQYNEKLFFGSGTQLSVL.

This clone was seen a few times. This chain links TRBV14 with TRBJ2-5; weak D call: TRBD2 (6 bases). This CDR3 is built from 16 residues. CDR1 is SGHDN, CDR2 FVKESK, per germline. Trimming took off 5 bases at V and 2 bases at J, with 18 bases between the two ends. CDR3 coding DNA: TGTGCCAGCAGCATAATGGCGGGAACTCGGCAAGAGACCCAGTACTTC. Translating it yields CASSIMAGTRQETQYF.

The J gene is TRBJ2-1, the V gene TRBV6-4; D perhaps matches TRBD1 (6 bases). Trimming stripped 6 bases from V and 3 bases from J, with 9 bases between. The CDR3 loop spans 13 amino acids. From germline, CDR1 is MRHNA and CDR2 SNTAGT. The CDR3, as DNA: TGTGCCAGCAGCCAGGACAGCTACAATGAGCAGTTCTTC. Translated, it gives CASSQDSYNEQFF.

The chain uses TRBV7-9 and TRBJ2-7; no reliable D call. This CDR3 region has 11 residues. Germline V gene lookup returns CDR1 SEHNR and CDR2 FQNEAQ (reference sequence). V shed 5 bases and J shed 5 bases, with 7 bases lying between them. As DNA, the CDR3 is TGTGCCAGCAGCCAGTCCCACGAGCAGTACTTC. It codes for CASSQSHEQYF.

For the CDR3, the DNA is TGTGCCAGCAGCGAGCGGGAGGGCCTTTCCTACGAGCAGTACTTC. This encodes CASSEREGLSYEQYF. This chain links TRBV6-6 with TRBJ2-7, with 10 bases lining up with TRBD2. The CDR3 is made up of 15 amino acids. Losses at the gene ends were 6 bases for V and 1 base for J; bases not matched to a gene: 6. Germline lookup yields CDR1 MNHNY and CDR2 SVGAGI (reference sequence).

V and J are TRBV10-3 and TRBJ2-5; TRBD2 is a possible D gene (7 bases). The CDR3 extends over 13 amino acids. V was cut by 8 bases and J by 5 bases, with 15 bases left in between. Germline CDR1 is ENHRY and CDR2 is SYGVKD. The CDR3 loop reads CAIAGAAAETQYF. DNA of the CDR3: TGTGCCATCGCGGGGGCGGCCGCGGAGACCCAGTACTTC.

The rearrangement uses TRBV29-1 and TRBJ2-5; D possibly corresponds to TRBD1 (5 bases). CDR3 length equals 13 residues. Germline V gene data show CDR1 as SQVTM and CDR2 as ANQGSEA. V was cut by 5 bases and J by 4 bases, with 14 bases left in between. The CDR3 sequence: CSVFQGDLETQYF. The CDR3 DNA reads TGCAGCGTTTTCCAGGGCGACCTAGAGACCCAGTACTTC.